Presented here are 28 T cell receptor beta chains from one specimen sequenced in a study of cytomegalovirus exposure and HLA in healthy donors (TCRdb year 2017). The method was the immunoSEQ multiplex PCR assay. In its TCRdb copy, this immuneACCESS table keeps in-frame sequences only and misses some clones. Where compared with another copy, unresolved V genes explain less than half of these, and the others have no known cause. The sample data list tens of thousands of clones, and around 90% of these were observed just once. The biggest ten clones account for 3.8% of the sample. The material sequenced was PBMCs. Every receptor here comes from a woman aged 18-29 years in good health and CMV-seropositive.

The sample holds one count of this clone. The V gene is TRBV28, the J gene TRBJ1-1; a weak D match, TRBD1 (6 bases). Trimming took off 10 bases at V and 2 bases at J, with 17 bases between the two ends. Per the germline V gene, CDR1 is MDHEN and CDR2 is SYDVKM. This CDR3 comprises 14 residues. Here the CDR3 DNA reads TGTGCCACACACTTCCGGGACACAAACACTGAAGCTTTCTTT. The encoded protein is CATHFRDTNTEAFF.

The chain carries TRBV5-1 and TRBJ2-5; TRBD1 is a possible D gene (5 bases). Trimming took off 7 bases at V and 0 bases at J, with 13 bases between the two ends. Per the germline V gene, CDR1 is SGHRS and CDR2 is YFSETQ. The CDR3 runs 14 residues. Written as DNA, the CDR3 is TGCGCCAGCGGGGAAGGGGCTAACCAAGAGACCCAGTACTTC. This gives the protein CASGEGANQETQYF.

This clone is a singleton in its sample. The chain recombines TRBV7-9 with TRBJ1-5; no firm D call. Per germline, CDR1 SEHNR and CDR2 FQNEAQ (reference sequence). Trimming stripped 0 bases from V and 0 bases from J, with 6 bases between. The CDR3 runs to 15 residues. CDR3 DNA: TGTGCCAGCAGCTTAGCCGGGGATAGCAATCAGCCCCAGCATTTT. Residues: CASSLAGDSNQPQHF. The entire variable domain, with the rest obtained from reference TRBV7-9 and TRBJ1-5, is as follows: DTGVSQNPRHKITKRGQNVTFRCDPISEHNRLYWYRQTLGQGPEFLTYFQNEAQLEKSRLLSDRFSAERPKGSFSTLEIQRTEQGDSAMYLCASSLAGDSNQPQHFGDGTRLSIL.

The chain links TRBV9 to TRBJ2-2; D is ambiguous. The germline V and J ends were trimmed by 0 bases and 6 bases, with 15 bases remaining between them. Germline CDR1 reads SGDLS; CDR2 reads YYNGEE. This CDR3 has 16 amino acids. The CDR3 region has the DNA TGTGCCAGCAGCGTAGAGAGATCAGGCCCCTCCGGGGAGCTGTTTTTT. This sequence encodes CASSVERSGPSGELFF.

The V gene is TRBV11-3, the J gene TRBJ2-7, with D maybe TRBD1 (5 bases). Germline-derived CDR1 and CDR2 are SGHNT and YENEEA. This CDR3 spans 14 amino acids. The V end was cut by 1 base, the J end by 3 bases, with 10 bases between. The CDR3 DNA follows: TGTGCCAGCAGCTTAGGGCAGGGTAACTACGAGCAGTACTTC. Its protein product is CASSLGQGNYEQYF. The whole variable domain, remainder taken from reference TRBV11-3 and TRBJ2-7, is EAGVVQSPRYKIIEKKQPVAFWCNPISGHNTLYWYLQNLGQGPELLIRYENEEAVDDSQLPKDRFSAERLKGVDSTLKIQPAELGDSAVYLCASSLGQGNYEQYFGPGTRLTVT.

The CDR3 DNA reads as TGCAGCGTTGGGGAGACTAGCGGTATCTACGAGCAGTACTTC. Its translation: CSVGETSGIYEQYF. The chain employs TRBV29-1 and TRBJ2-7; 9 bases line up with TRBD2. Germline CDR1 reads SQVTM; CDR2 reads ANQGSEA. CDR3 length: 14 amino acids. The J segment lost 3 bases and the V segment lost 4 bases, leaving 7 bases of the junction unmatched.

V usage is TRBV4-2 and J usage is TRBJ2-1; 9 bases align to TRBD1. Germline lookup yields CDR1 LGHNA and CDR2 YNFKEQ. The J segment lost 5 bases and the V segment lost 0 bases, leaving 5 bases of the junction unmatched. The CDR3 sequence is 16 residues long. The CDR3, as DNA: TGTGCCAGCAGCCAAGATCTCGGGACAGGGCACAATGAGCAGTTCTTC. Amino acids: CASSQDLGTGHNEQFF.

This chain joins TRBV7-2 and TRBJ2-5; TRBD2 matches 10 bases. This CDR3 region has 17 residues. Germline CDR1 reads SGHTA; CDR2 reads FQGNSA. Unmatched junction bases numbered 14, after V lost 5 bases and J lost 5 bases. CDR3 loop: CASSLTPGLAGAETQYF. CDR3 sequence (DNA): TGTGCCAGCAGCCTTACTCCGGGCCTAGCGGGGGCTGAGACCCAGTACTTC.

This chain links TRBV4-2 with TRBJ2-3, with a tentative D call TRBD2 (5 bases). The CDR3 totals 14 residues. Between the trimmed V and J ends, which lost 5 bases and 2 bases, there was a span of 11 bases. Looked up from germline, CDR1 is LGHNA and CDR2 is YNFKEQ. This CDR3 reads CASSYQRITDTQYF. In DNA, the CDR3 is TGTGCCAGCAGCTATCAGCGGATCACAGATACGCAGTATTTT.

The rearrangement joins TRBV4-1 to TRBJ2-5, with D perhaps TRBD2 (7 bases). V was pared by 0 bases and J by 14 bases, with 19 bases between. The germline gives CDR1 MGHRA, CDR2 YSYEKL. CDR3 length: 14 residues. CDR3 in amino acids: CASSQEGGGDPRYF. In DNA form, the CDR3 reads TGCGCCAGCAGCCAAGAGGGAGGGGGAGACCCTCGATACTTC.

The chain recombines TRBV6-1 with TRBJ1-5, with D perhaps matching TRBD1 (5 bases). CDR3 length: 16 residues. The ends were cut back, 4 bases at V and 7 bases at J, with 20 bases in the middle. Germline V gene data show CDR1 as MNHNS and CDR2 as SASEGT. CDR3 DNA sequence: TGTGCCAGCAGTGGGTTAGGGCAGGGTGTGGGGCAGCCCCAGCATTTT. Translating gives CASSGLGQGVGQPQHF.

The gene calls are TRBV30 and TRBJ2-5; no clear D. Between the trimmed V and J ends, which lost 4 bases and 3 bases, there was a span of 12 bases. The germline CDR1 and CDR2 sequences are GTSNPN and SVGIG (reference sequence). This CDR3 is built from 13 residues. CDR3 sequence (DNA): TGTGCCTGGATGGCGGCAGCCGAAGAGACCCAGTACTTC. This sequence encodes CAWMAAAEETQYF.

This chain connects TRBV23-1 to TRBJ2-7; tentative D call: TRBD2 (6 bases). TRBV23-1 has ORF status, its function being uncertain. CDR3 length: 18 residues. Trimming pared 0 bases from V and 0 bases from J, leaving 18 bases between. CDR3 bases: TGCGCCAGCAGTCAATCGTTTCTGGGCGGGACTTCCTCCTACGAGCAGTACTTC. This sequence encodes CASSQSFLGGTSSYEQYF.

The chain carries TRBV4-1 and TRBJ2-7; 9 bases align to TRBD1. Losses at the gene ends were 0 bases for V and 1 base for J; bases not matched to a gene: 4. Per the germline V gene, CDR1 is MGHRA and CDR2 is YSYEKL. CDR3 length: 16 amino acids. CDR3 loop: CASSQEPGQGSYEQYF. In nucleotides, the CDR3 is TGCGCCAGCAGCCAAGAACCGGGACAGGGTTCCTACGAGCAGTACTTC.

The chain recombines TRBV6-5 with TRBJ2-7; the D gene is possibly TRBD1 (5 bases). The germline V and J ends were trimmed by 4 bases and 1 base, with 11 bases remaining between them. Germline V lookup: CDR1 MNHEY, CDR2 SVGAGI. CDR3 length: 14 residues. The CDR3 coding sequence is TGTGCCAGCAGTTCGGCAGGGCAGTCCTACGAGCAGTACTTC. This translates into CASSSAGQSYEQYF.

The chain combines TRBV2 with TRBJ2-2; TRBD2 agrees at 9 bases. J gave up 0 bases and V 5 bases, and 1 base lay outside the gene matches. CDR3 length: 15 residues. The V gene's germline CDR1 is SNHLY and CDR2 FYNNEI. The CDR3 region is CASSTSGPNTGELFF. DNA for the CDR3: TGTGCCAGCAGTACTAGCGGGCCGAACACCGGGGAGCTGTTTTTT.

The genes are TRBV6-5 and TRBJ2-2, with D perhaps matching TRBD1 (5 bases). CDR3 length equals 16 residues. In germline, CDR1 is MNHEY, CDR2 SVGAGI. Trimming pared 0 bases from V and 4 bases from J, leaving 12 bases between. The CDR3 is CASSYSGDDGTGELFF. The CDR3 coding sequence is TGTGCCAGCAGTTACTCAGGGGATGATGGCACCGGGGAGCTGTTTTTT.

The chain employs TRBV7-9 and TRBJ2-7; TRBD2 might be the D (5 bases). Germline V CDR1 and CDR2: SEHNR, FQNEAQ (reference sequence). CDR3 length: 13 amino acids. Trimming shortened V by 5 bases and J by 2 bases, and 10 bases separated the two germline ends. In nucleotides, the CDR3 is TGTGCCAGCAGCCCCGCGGAGGCCTACGAGCAGTACTTC. Protein product: CASSPAEAYEQYF.

V gene TRBV4-2 combines with J gene TRBJ2-1; 15 bases are a match to TRBD2. The CDR3 length is 17 residues. V shed 1 base, J shed 8 bases, and the junction held 6 bases outside the gene matches. In germline, CDR1 is LGHNA, CDR2 YNFKEQ. The DNA of the CDR3 is TGTGCCAGCAGCCAAGGTCGGACTAGCGGGGGGGCCCATGAGCAGTTCTTC. It codes for CASSQGRTSGGAHEQFF.

The chain links TRBV7-2 to TRBJ2-2, with D hard to call. This CDR3 contains 14 residues. Per germline, CDR1 SGHTA and CDR2 FQGNSA. V was pared by 2 bases and J by 3 bases, with 7 bases between. DNA for the CDR3: TGTGCCAGCAGCTTACAGTTCGACACCGGGGAGCTGTTTTTT. It is translated as CASSLQFDTGELFF.

The chain joins TRBV7-9 to TRBJ1-4; D perhaps matches TRBD1 (5 bases). Per the germline V gene, CDR1 is SEHNR and CDR2 is FQNEAQ (reference sequence). The CDR3 is made up of 17 amino acids. V lost 4 bases to trimming and J lost 6 bases, with 21 bases between them. CDR3 sequence (DNA): TGTGCCAGCAGCTCCACTCCTTTTGGGGGGTCGTATGAAAAACTGTTTTTT. It codes for CASSSTPFGGSYEKLFF. Complete variable domain (other parts from reference TRBV7-9 and TRBJ1-4): DTGVSQNPRHKITKRGQNVTFRCDPISEHNRLYWYRQTLGQGPEFLTYFQNEAQLEKSRLLSDRFSAERPKGSFSTLEIQRTEQGDSAMYLCASSSTPFGGSYEKLFFGSGTQLSVL.

The genes are TRBV30 and TRBJ2-7, with 9 positions matching TRBD2. The germline V gene encodes CDR1 GTSNPN and CDR2 SVGIG (reference sequence). CDR3 length equals 14 residues. V lost 6 bases and J lost 1; bases outside the gene matches: 7. Here the CDR3 reads CACISSGKSYEQYF. DNA for the CDR3: TGTGCCTGCATATCTAGCGGGAAATCCTACGAGCAGTACTTC.

This clone has just a few counts. V is TRBV6-4 and J is TRBJ2-2, with TRBD2 matching over 12 bases. The germline V gene encodes CDR1 MRHNA and CDR2 SNTAGT. The V gene end was trimmed by 3 bases and the J gene end by 1 base; junction bases not matched to a gene: 0. The CDR3 is 16 residues long. The chain's CDR3 is CASSELAGGNTGELFF. The CDR3 nucleotides are TGTGCCAGCAGTGAACTAGCGGGAGGGAACACCGGGGAGCTGTTTTTT.

The chain joins TRBV10-3 to TRBJ1-5, with TRBD1 matching 9 bases. Trimming at V came to 0 bases and at J to 5 bases, leaving 8 bases not matched to a gene. The CDR3 length is 17 residues. Per the germline V gene, CDR1 is ENHRY and CDR2 is SYGVKD. As DNA, the CDR3 is TGTGCCATCAGTGAGTCTTCACAGGGGGCTGGGGATCAGCCCCAGCATTTT. Translated, it gives CAISESSQGAGDQPQHF.

The chain couples TRBV27 to TRBJ2-2; 11 nucleotides align to TRBD1. CDR3 length: 20 amino acids. Germline V gene sequence: CDR1 MNHEY, CDR2 SMNVEV (reference sequence). The V and J ends lost 4 bases and 7 bases, in that order; junction bases with no gene match: 20. CDR3 bases: TGTGCCAGCAGTTCAAGGACAGGGGGCGCCGGACTAGGTGTGGTCGGGGAGCTGTTTTTT. Its translation is CASSSRTGGAGLGVVGELFF.

The chain has TRBV15 and TRBJ2-3; 14 bases are a match to TRBD2. The CDR3 loop spans 17 amino acids. The trim removed 8 bases at V and 6 bases at J, leaving 13 bases unmatched. In germline, CDR1 is LNHNV, CDR2 YYDKDF (reference sequence). CDR3 nucleotides: TGTGCCACCGCGAAGAGACTGGGACTAGCGGGAGTGGATACGCAGTATTTT. Translation: CATAKRLGLAGVDTQYF.

This clone showed up just once. The gene calls are TRBV30 and TRBJ1-5, with D tentatively TRBD1 (5 bases). From germline, CDR1 is GTSNPN and CDR2 SVGIG (reference sequence). V gave up 1 base and J gave up 4 bases, with 11 bases separating them. The CDR3 covers 14 residues. CDR3 protein: CAWSAGLVNQPQHF. The DNA for the CDR3 is TGTGCCTGGAGTGCAGGGCTGGTAAATCAGCCCCAGCATTTT.

V gene TRBV10-3 combines with J gene TRBJ1-3; the match to TRBD1 covers 10 bases. The CDR3 loop spans 15 amino acids. Germline V gene lookup returns CDR1 ENHRY and CDR2 SYGVKD. Losses at the gene ends were 4 bases for V and 6 bases for J; bases not matched to a gene: 6. CDR3 in DNA: TGTGCCATCAGTGGGGCCGGGACAGGGGTAAACACCATATATTTT. As protein: CAISGAGTGVNTIYF.